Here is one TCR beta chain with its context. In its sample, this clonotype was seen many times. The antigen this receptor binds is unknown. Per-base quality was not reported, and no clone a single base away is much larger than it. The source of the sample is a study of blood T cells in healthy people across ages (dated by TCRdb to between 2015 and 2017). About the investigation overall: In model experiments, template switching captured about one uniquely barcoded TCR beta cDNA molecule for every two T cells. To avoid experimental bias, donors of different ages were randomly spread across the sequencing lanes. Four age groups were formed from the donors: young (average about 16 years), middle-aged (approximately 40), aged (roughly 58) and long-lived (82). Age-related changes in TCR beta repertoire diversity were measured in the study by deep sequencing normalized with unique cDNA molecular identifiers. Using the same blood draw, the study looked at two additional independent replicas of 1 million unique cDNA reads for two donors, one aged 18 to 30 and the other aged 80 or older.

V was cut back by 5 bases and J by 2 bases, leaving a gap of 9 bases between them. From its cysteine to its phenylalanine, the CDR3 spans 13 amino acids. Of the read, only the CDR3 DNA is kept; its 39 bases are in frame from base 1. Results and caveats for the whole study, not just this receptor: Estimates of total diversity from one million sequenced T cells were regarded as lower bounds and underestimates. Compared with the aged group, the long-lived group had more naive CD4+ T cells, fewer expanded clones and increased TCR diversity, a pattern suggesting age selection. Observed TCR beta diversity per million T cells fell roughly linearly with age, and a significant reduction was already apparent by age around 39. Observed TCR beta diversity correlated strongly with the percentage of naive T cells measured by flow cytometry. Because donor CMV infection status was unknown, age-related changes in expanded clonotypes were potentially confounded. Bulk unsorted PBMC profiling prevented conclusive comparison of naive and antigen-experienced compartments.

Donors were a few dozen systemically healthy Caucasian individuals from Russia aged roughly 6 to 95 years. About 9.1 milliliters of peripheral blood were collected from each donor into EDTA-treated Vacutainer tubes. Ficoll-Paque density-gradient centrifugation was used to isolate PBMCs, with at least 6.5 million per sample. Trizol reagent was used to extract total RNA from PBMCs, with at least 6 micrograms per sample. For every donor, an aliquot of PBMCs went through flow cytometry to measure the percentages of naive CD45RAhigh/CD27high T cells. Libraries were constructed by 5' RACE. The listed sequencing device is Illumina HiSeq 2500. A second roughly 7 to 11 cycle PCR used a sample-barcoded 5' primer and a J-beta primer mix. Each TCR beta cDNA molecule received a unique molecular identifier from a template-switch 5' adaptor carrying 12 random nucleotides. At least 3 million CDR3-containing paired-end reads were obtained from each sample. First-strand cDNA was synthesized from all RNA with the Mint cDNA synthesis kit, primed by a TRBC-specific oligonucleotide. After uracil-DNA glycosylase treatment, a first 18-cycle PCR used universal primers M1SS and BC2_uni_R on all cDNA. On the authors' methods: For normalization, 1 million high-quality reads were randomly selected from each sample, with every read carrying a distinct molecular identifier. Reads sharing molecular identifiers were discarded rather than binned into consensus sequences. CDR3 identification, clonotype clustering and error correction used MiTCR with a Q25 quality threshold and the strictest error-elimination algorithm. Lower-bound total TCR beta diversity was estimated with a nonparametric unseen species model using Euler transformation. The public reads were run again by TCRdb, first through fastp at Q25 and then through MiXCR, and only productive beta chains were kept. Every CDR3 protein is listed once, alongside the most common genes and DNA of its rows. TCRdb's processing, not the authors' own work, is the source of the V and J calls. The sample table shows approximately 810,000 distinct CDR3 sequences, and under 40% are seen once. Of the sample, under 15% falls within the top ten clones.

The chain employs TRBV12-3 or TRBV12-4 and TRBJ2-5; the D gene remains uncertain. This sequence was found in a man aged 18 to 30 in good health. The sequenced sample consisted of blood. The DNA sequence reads TGTGCCAGCAGTCACTGGCGACAAGAGACCCAGTACTTC. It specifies CASSHWRQETQYF.